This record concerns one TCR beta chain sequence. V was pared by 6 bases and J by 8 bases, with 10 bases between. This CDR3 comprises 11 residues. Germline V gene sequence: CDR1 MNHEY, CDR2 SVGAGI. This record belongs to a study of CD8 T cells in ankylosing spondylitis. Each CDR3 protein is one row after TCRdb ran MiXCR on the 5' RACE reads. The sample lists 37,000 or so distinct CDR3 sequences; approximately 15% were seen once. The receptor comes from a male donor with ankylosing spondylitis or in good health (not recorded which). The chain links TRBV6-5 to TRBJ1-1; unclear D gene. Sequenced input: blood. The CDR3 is CASRYRGEAFF. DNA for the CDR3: TGTGCCAGCAGATATCGGGGAGAAGCTTTCTTT.